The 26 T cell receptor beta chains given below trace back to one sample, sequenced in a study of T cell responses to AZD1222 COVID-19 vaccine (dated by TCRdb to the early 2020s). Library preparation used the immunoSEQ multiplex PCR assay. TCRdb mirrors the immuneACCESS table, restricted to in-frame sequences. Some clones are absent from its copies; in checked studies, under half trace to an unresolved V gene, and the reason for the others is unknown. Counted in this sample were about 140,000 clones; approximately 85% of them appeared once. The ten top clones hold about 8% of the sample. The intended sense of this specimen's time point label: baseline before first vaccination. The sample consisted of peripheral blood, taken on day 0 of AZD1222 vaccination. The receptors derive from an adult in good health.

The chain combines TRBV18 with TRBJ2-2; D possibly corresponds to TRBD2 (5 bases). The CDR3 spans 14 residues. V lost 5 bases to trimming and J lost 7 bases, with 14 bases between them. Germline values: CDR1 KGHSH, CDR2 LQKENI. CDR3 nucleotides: TGTGCCAGCTCAACACTAGGCGAAGGCGGGGAGCTGTTTTTT. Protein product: CASSTLGEGGELFF.

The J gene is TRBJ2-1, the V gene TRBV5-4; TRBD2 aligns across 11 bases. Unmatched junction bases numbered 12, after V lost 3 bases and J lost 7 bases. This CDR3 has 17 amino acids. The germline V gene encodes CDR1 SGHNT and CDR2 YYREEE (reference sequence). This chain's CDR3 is CASSSGPGTSGYNEQFF. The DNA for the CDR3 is TGTGCCAGCAGCTCCGGACCAGGGACTAGCGGCTATAATGAGCAGTTCTTC.

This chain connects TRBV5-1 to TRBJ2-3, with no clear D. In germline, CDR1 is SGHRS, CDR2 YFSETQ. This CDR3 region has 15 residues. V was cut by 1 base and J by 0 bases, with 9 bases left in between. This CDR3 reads CASSLSGTSTDTQYF. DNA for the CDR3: TGCGCCAGCAGCTTGTCGGGTACTAGCACAGATACGCAGTATTTT.

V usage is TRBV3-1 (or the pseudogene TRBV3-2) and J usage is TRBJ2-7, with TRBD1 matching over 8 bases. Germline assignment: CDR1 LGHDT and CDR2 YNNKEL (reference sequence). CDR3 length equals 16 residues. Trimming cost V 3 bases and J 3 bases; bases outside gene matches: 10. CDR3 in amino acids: CASSHLAGTGDYEQYF. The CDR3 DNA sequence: TGTGCCAGCAGCCACCTCGCCGGGACAGGTGACTACGAGCAGTACTTC.

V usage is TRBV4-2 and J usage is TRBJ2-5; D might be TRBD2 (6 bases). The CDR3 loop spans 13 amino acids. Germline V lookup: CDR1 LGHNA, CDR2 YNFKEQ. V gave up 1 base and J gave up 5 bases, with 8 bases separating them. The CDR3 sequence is CASSQGGGETQYF. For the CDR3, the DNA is TGTGCCAGCAGCCAAGGAGGAGGGGAGACCCAGTACTTC.

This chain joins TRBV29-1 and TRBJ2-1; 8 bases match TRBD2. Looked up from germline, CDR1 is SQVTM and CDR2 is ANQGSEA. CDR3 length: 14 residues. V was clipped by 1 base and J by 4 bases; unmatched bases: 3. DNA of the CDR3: TGCAGCGTTGAAGTGGGCGGGGGGTACAATGAGCAGTTCTTC. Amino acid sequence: CSVEVGGGYNEQFF.

The CDR3 region is CASGGNYNEQFF. The CDR3 nucleotides are TGTGCCTCGGGGGGGAACTACAATGAGCAGTTCTTC. The chain combines TRBV10-3 with TRBJ2-1, with 8 bases that match TRBD2. The V and J ends lost 11 bases and 3 bases, in that order; junction bases with no gene match: 3. CDR1 is ENHRY, CDR2 SYGVKD, per germline. The CDR3 has 12 amino acids.

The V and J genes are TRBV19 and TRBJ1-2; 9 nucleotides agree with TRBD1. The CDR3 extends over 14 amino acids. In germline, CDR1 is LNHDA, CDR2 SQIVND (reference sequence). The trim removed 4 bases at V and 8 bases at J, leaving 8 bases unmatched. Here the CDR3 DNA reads TGTGCCAGTAGTACAGGACAGGGGATTGGGGGCTACACCTTC. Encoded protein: CASSTGQGIGGYTF.

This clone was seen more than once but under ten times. DNA for the CDR3: TGTGCCAGCAGCCCCACCGGGGGCAGGAGCTATGGCTACACCTTC. It specifies CASSPTGGRSYGYTF. The chain joins TRBV14 to TRBJ1-2; tentatively, D is TRBD1 (6 bases). V lost 4 bases, J lost 4 bases, and 16 bases lay in between. The CDR3 length is 15 residues. Looked up from germline, CDR1 is SGHDN and CDR2 is FVKESK. The variable domain in full, completed from reference TRBV14 and TRBJ1-2, reads EAGVTQFPSHSVIEKGQTVTLRCDPISGHDNLYWYRRVMGKEIKFLLHFVKESKQDESGMPNNRFLAERTGGTYSTLKVQPAELEDSGVYFCASSPTGGRSYGYTFGSGTRLTVV.

CDR3 residues: CASSLASGGRGTEAFF. CDR3 in DNA: TGTGCCAGCAGCTTAGCTTCGGGGGGGCGAGGCACTGAAGCTTTCTTT. The chain carries TRBV7-6 and TRBJ1-1; TRBD1 might be the D (6 bases). Trimming stripped 0 bases from V and 4 bases from J, with 15 bases between. CDR3 length equals 16 residues. The germline V gene encodes CDR1 SGHVS and CDR2 FNYEAQ.

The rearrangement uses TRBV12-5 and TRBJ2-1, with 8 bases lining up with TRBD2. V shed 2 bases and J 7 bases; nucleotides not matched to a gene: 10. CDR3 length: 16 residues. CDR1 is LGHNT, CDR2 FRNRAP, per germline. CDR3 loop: CASGLPLAGNKNEQFF. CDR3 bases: TGTGCTAGTGGTTTGCCCCTAGCGGGCAATAAGAATGAGCAGTTCTTC.

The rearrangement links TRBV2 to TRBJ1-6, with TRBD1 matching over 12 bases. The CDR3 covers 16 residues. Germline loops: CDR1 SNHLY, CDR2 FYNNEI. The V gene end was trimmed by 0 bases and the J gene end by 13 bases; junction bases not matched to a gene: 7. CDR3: CASSEAGQGARMPLHF. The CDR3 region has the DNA TGTGCCAGCAGTGAAGCGGGACAGGGGGCAAGAATGCCCCTCCACTTT.

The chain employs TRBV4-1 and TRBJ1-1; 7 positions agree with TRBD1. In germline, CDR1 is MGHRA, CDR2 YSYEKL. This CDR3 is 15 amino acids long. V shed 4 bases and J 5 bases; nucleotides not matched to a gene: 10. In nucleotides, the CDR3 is TGCGCCAGCAGCCCGCGGGACAGTGCGAGGACTGAAGCTTTCTTT. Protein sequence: CASSPRDSARTEAFF.

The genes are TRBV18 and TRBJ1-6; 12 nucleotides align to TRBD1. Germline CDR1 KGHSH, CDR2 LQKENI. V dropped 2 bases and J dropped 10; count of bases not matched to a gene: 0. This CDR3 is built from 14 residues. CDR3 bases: TGTGCCAGCTCACCAGGGACAGGGGGCTCACCCCTCCACTTT. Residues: CASSPGTGGSPLHF.

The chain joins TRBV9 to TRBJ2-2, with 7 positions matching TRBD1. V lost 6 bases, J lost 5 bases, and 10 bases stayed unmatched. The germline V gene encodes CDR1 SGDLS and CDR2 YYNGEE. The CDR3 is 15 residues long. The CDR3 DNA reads TGTGCCAGCAACTTCGACAGGGAATGGACCGGGGAGCTGTTTTTT. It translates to CASNFDREWTGELFF.

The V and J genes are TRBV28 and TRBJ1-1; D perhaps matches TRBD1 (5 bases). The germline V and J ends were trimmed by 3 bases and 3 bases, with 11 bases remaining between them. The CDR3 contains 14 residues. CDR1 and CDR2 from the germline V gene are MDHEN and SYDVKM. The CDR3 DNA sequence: TGTGCCAGCAGTTTCCCGGAAGGGGACACTGAAGCTTTCTTT. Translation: CASSFPEGDTEAFF.

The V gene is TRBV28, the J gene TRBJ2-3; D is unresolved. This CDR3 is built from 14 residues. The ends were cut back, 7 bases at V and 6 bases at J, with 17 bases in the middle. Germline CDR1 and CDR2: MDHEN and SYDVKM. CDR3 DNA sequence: TGTGCCAGCATTCGCTCCGGAGATGGGGATACGCAGTATTTT. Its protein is CASIRSGDGDTQYF.

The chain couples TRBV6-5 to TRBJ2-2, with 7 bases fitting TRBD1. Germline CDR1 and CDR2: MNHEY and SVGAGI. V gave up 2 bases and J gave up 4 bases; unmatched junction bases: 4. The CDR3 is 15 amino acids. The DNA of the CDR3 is TGTGCCAGCAGTTACGAGGGGGCTGGCACCGGGGAGCTGTTTTTT. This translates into CASSYEGAGTGELFF.

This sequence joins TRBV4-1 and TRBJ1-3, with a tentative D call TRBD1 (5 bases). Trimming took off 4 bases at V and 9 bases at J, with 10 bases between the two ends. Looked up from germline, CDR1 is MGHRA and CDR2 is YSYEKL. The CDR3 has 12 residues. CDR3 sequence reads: CASSLGRSTIYF. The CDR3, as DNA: TGCGCCAGCAGCCTGGGACGAAGCACCATATATTTT.

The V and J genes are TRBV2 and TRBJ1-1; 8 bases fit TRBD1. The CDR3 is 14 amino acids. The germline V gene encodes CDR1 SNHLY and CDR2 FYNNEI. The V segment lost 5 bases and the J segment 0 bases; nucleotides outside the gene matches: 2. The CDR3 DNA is TGTGCCAGCAGTTGGACAGGGATGAACACTGAAGCTTTCTTT. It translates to CASSWTGMNTEAFF.

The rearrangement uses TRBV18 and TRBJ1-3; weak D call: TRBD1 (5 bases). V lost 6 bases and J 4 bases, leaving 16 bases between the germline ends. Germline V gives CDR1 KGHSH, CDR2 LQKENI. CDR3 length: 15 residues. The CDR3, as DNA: TGTGCCAGCTCCCGGGGAGGGACGGACGGAAACACCATATATTTT. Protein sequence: CASSRGGTDGNTIYF.

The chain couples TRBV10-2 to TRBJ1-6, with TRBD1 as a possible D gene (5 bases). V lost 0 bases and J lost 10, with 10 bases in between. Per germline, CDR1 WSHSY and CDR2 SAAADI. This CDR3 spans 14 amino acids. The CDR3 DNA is TGCGCCAGCAGTGAGTCGGAGGGGAACTCACCCCTCCACTTT. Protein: CASSESEGNSPLHF.

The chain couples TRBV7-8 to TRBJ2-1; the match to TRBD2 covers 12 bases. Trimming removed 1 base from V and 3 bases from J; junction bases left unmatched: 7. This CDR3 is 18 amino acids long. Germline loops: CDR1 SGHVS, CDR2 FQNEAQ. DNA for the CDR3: TGTGCCAGCAGCTTAGGGCTAGCGGGAGGGCCGCGCTACAATGAGCAGTTCTTC. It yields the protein CASSLGLAGGPRYNEQFF.

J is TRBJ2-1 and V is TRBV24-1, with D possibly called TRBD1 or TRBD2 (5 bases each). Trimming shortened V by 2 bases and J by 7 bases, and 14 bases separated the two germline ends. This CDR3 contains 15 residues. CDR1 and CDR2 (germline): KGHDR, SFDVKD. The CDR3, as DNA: TGTGCCACCAGTGATTACCCCTCTGGGGGTAATGAGCAGTTCTTC. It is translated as CATSDYPSGGNEQFF.

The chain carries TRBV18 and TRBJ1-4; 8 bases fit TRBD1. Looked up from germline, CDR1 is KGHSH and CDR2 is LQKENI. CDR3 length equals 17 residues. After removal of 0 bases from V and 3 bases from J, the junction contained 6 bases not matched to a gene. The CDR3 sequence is CASSPPAGGVANEKLFF. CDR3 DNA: TGTGCCAGCTCACCACCCGCAGGGGGCGTTGCTAATGAAAAACTGTTTTTT.

The CDR3 sequence is CASSPVIIEQFF. The CDR3 DNA is TGTGCCAGCAGCCCGGTGATAATTGAGCAGTTCTTC. The chain employs TRBV7-9 and TRBJ2-1; D is unclear. V gave up 5 bases and J gave up 9 bases, with 11 bases separating them. Germline V lookup: CDR1 SEHNR, CDR2 FQNEAQ (reference sequence). The CDR3 is 12 amino acids. Drawing the rest from reference TRBV7-9 and TRBJ2-1, the complete variable domain is DTGVSQNPRHKITKRGQNVTFRCDPISEHNRLYWYRQTLGQGPEFLTYFQNEAQLEKSRLLSDRFSAERPKGSFSTLEIQRTEQGDSAMYLCASSPVIIEQFFGPGTRLTVL.